Each of the 6 T cell receptor beta chains below was sequenced from the same sample in a study of blood T cell repertoires in COVID-19. TCRdb's table, derived via immunoSEQ multiplex PCR, lists solely in-frame clones and lacks some. The sample includes 150,000 to 200,000 clones, 75% to 85% seen only once; the top ten take 13% to 15%. Input material: PBMCs or T cells enriched from blood (not recorded which). These receptors all stem from a man aged 50 or older who had recovered from COVID-19.

V and J are TRBV13 and TRBJ1-2; 7 bases are shared with TRBD1. The CDR3 length is 14 residues. Germline CDR1 PRHDT, CDR2 FYEKMQ (reference sequence). V lost 1 base, J lost 6 bases, and 5 bases stayed unmatched. The CDR3 spells CASSLDGTVHGYTF. The CDR3 DNA reads as TGTGCCAGCAGCTTAGACGGGACAGTGCATGGCTACACCTTC.

This clone was seen just once. The rearrangement links TRBV18 to TRBJ2-4, with a tentative D call TRBD1 (6 bases). Germline assignment: CDR1 KGHSH and CDR2 LQKENI. The CDR3 extends over 16 amino acids. With 6 bases removed from V and 0 bases from J, the gap between germline ends came to 15 bases. This chain's CDR3 is CASSPEGVLAKNIQYF. Here the CDR3 DNA reads TGTGCCAGCTCTCCCGAGGGGGTTTTAGCCAAAAACATTCAGTACTTC.

The chain couples TRBV5-1 to TRBJ1-1, with D tentatively TRBD1 (5 bases). This CDR3 is 12 amino acids long. Trimming removed 0 bases at V and 7 bases at J, with 7 bases between. CDR1 is SGHRS and CDR2 is YFSETQ in the germline V gene. The CDR3 DNA is TGCGCCAGCAGCTTGGCAGGGCTTGAAGCTTTCTTT. It yields the protein CASSLAGLEAFF. The entire variable domain, with the rest obtained from reference TRBV5-1 and TRBJ1-1, is as follows: KAGVTQTPRYLIKTRGQQVTLSCSPISGHRSVSWYQQTPGQGLQFLFEYFSETQRNKGNFPGRFSGRQFSNSRSEMNVSTLELGDSALYLCASSLAGLEAFFGQGTRLTVV.

V usage is TRBV7-9 and J usage is TRBJ1-2; possible D gene TRBD1, 6 bases. Trimming took 4 bases from V and 4 from J, leaving 19 bases between them. This CDR3 is 16 amino acids long. CDR1 SEHNR and CDR2 FQNEAQ come from the germline V gene (reference sequence). The CDR3 sequence is CASSSYPGQRLYGYTF. The CDR3, as DNA: TGTGCCAGCAGCTCGTACCCCGGACAGCGACTCTATGGCTACACCTTC.

The V call is TRBV24-1, the J call TRBJ2-2; TRBD1 agrees at 9 bases. Germline values: CDR1 KGHDR, CDR2 SFDVKD. The V segment lost 4 bases and the J segment 8 bases; nucleotides outside the gene matches: 4. The CDR3 has 14 amino acids. CDR3 DNA sequence: TGTGCCACCAGTGAGTCACAGGGGGCTGGGGAGCTGTTTTTT. It translates to CATSESQGAGELFF.

The CDR3 spells CASSVESANTEAFF. CDR3 nucleotide sequence: TGTGCCAGCAGCGTGGAGTCCGCGAACACTGAAGCTTTCTTT. The V call is TRBV9, the J call TRBJ1-1; no definite D call. The ends were cut back, 2 bases at V and 1 base at J, with 9 bases in the middle. CDR3 length: 14 residues. The V gene's germline CDR1 is SGDLS and CDR2 YYNGEE.